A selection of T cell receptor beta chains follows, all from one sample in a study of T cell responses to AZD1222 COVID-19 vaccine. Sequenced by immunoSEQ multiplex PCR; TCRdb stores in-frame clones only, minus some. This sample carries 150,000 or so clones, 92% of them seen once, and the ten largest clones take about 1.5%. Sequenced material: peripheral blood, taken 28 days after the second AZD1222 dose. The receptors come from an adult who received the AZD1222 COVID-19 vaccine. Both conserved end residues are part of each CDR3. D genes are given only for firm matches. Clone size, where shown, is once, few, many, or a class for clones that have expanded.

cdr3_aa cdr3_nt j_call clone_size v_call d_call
CASSWTGASSNYGYTF TGTGCCAGCAGTTGGACAGGGGCTTCTTCTAACTATGGCTACACCTTC TRBJ1-2 once TRBV6-5 TRBD1
CATSRAQNTEAFF TGTGCCACCAGCCGCGCCCAGAACACTGAAGCTTTCTTT TRBJ1-1 NA TRBV15 NA
CSVGGYQETQYF TGCAGCGTTGGCGGTTACCAAGAGACCCAGTACTTC TRBJ2-5 once TRBV29-1 NA
CASSLGGGFYGYTF TGCGCCAGCAGCCTGGGAGGCGGATTCTATGGCTACACCTTC TRBJ1-2 NA TRBV5-1 NA
CAISEASTDTQYF TGTGCCATCAGTGAGGCCAGCACAGATACGCAGTATTTT TRBJ2-3 NA TRBV10-3 NA
CASSLGGINQPQHF TGTGCCAGCAGCCTAGGGGGCATCAATCAGCCCCAGCATTTT TRBJ1-5 NA TRBV27 TRBD1
CASRANLDYGYTF TGTGCCAGCAGAGCAAACCTGGACTATGGCTACACCTTC TRBJ1-2 NA TRBV12-3/TRBV12-4 NA
CASTSGAAEQFF TGCGCCAGCACCTCAGGAGCCGCTGAGCAGTTCTTC TRBJ2-1 NA TRBV5-1 NA
CAYGGARLNEQFF TGTGCCTATGGAGGCGCCAGGCTCAATGAGCAGTTCTTC TRBJ2-1 NA TRBV30 NA
CASSLGPGTGGNSPLHF TGTGCCAGCAGCTTAGGGCCCGGGACAGGGGGCAATTCACCCCTCCACTTT TRBJ1-6 NA TRBV7-2 TRBD1
CASRGGERSYEQYF TGTGCCAGCAGGGGGGGAGAAAGGTCCTACGAGCAGTACTTC TRBJ2-7 NA TRBV25-1 NA
CASSSPWNQDTQYF TGTGCCAGCAGCTCCCCATGGAACCAGGATACGCAGTATTTT TRBJ2-3 NA TRBV28 NA
CAWNGGGPYEQFF TGTGCCTGGAACGGGGGGGGGCCGTATGAGCAGTTCTTC TRBJ2-1 NA TRBV30 TRBD2
CASSIPPGYGYTF TGTGCCAGTAGTATACCGCCGGGATATGGCTACACCTTC TRBJ1-2 NA TRBV19 NA
CASSQRSGRNTGELFF TGTGCCAGCAGCCAAAGGTCTGGCAGGAACACCGGGGAGCTGTTTTTT TRBJ2-2 NA TRBV7-2 NA
CASSPWRAPYNEQFF TGTGCCAGTAGTCCGTGGAGGGCCCCCTACAATGAGCAGTTCTTC TRBJ2-1 NA TRBV19 NA
CASSFEGNWDEQFF TGTGCCAGCAGCTTCGAGGGTAACTGGGATGAGCAGTTCTTC TRBJ2-1 once TRBV7-2 NA
CASSQAGTSGGNTIYF TGTGCCAGCAGCCAAGCAGGGACCTCGGGGGGAAACACCATATATTTT TRBJ1-3 NA TRBV3-1/TRBV3-2 NA
CASSYSRGRGQPQHF TGTGCCAGCAGTTACTCGAGGGGGCGAGGTCAGCCCCAGCATTTT TRBJ1-5 NA TRBV6-5 TRBD1
CASSQSPVLYYEQYF TGCGCCAGCAGTCAATCACCAGTCCTGTACTACGAGCAGTACTTC TRBJ2-7 NA TRBV23-1 NA
CAWSPGGVSGNTIYF TGTGCCTGGAGCCCCGGGGGGGTCTCTGGAAACACCATATATTTT TRBJ1-3 NA TRBV30 NA
CASSPGQGRTGELFF TGTGCCAGCTCACCAGGACAGGGGCGAACCGGGGAGCTGTTTTTT TRBJ2-2 NA TRBV2 TRBD1
CASSPAFTAGLAGRETQYF TGTGCCAGCAGCCCTGCTTTCACGGCGGGGCTAGCGGGGAGGGAGACCCAGTACTTC TRBJ2-5 NA TRBV4-2 TRBD2
CASIWRFPNTEAFF TGTGCCAGCATTTGGCGATTTCCGAACACTGAAGCTTTCTTT TRBJ1-1 NA TRBV6-5 NA
CASSLAAGTGSEKLFF TGTGCCAGCAGCTTAGCTGCCGGGACAGGGAGTGAAAAACTGTTTTTT TRBJ1-4 NA TRBV11-2 TRBD1
CASSKEGNSPLHF TGTGCCAGCAGCAAAGAAGGAAATTCACCCCTCCACTTT TRBJ1-6 NA TRBV21-1 NA
CASSMGRAVATNEKLFF TGTGCCAGTAGTATGGGGAGGGCAGTTGCAACTAATGAAAAACTGTTTTTT TRBJ1-4 NA TRBV19 NA
CVAAKSHYEQYF TGTGTCGCGGCGAAATCCCACTACGAGCAGTACTTC TRBJ2-7 NA TRBV30 NA
CASGSPGGRNEQFF TGTGCTAGTGGCTCACCGGGGGGTCGGAATGAGCAGTTCTTC TRBJ2-1 NA TRBV12-5 TRBD2
CAWSVFKFDSSFGNTIYF TGTGCCTGGAGTGTATTTAAATTTGACAGTTCCTTTGGAAACACCATATATTTT TRBJ1-3 NA TRBV30 NA
CSVVGERGVQDTQYF TGCAGCGTTGTCGGGGAGCGGGGGGTCCAAGATACGCAGTATTTT TRBJ2-3 NA TRBV29-1 TRBD2
CASSHTGVGETQYF TGTGCCAGCAGCCATACAGGGGTTGGGGAGACCCAGTACTTC TRBJ2-5 NA TRBV7-6 TRBD1
CASSPPGLADLSSYEQYF TGTGCCAGCTCACCACCGGGACTAGCGGATTTAAGCTCCTACGAGCAGTACTTC TRBJ2-7 NA TRBV18 TRBD2
CASSTTGTGFSPLHF TGTGCCAGTAGTACGACCGGGACAGGGTTCTCACCCCTCCACTTT TRBJ1-6 once TRBV19 TRBD1
CASSGQNLYNEQFF TGTGCCAGCTCGGGACAGAATCTCTACAATGAGCAGTTCTTC TRBJ2-1 NA TRBV5-6 TRBD1
CASSSSQGVDYGYTF TGTGCCAGCAGCTCCAGTCAGGGGGTAGACTATGGCTACACCTTC TRBJ1-2 NA TRBV5-6 TRBD1
CASSAQTLNTEAFF TGTGCCAGCAGCGCACAGACCTTGAACACTGAAGCTTTCTTT TRBJ1-1 NA TRBV7-6 NA
CRPTETDTQYF TGCAGGCCAACCGAGACAGATACGCAGTATTTT TRBJ2-3 NA TRBV20-1 NA
CASSFSGLSADTQYF TGTGCCAGCAGCTTTTCGGGTCTGTCGGCAGATACGCAGTATTTT TRBJ2-3 NA TRBV9 NA
CAISERDSGQETQYF TGTGCCATCAGTGAAAGGGACAGTGGCCAAGAGACCCAGTACTTC TRBJ2-5 once TRBV10-3 TRBD1
CASSERESSHEQYF TGTGCCAGCAGCGAGCGGGAGTCATCCCACGAGCAGTACTTC TRBJ2-7 NA TRBV7-3 TRBD2
CAISRSIANSYNEQFF TGTGCCATCTCCCGGTCCATCGCGAACTCCTACAATGAGCAGTTCTTC TRBJ2-1 NA TRBV10-3 NA
CASSEWDPGELFF TGTGCCAGCAGTGAATGGGACCCCGGGGAGCTGTTTTTT TRBJ2-2 NA TRBV2 NA
CASSQVRLGPLITEAFF TGCGCCAGCAGCCAAGTAAGGTTAGGACCGCTGATTACTGAAGCTTTCTTT TRBJ1-1 NA TRBV4-1 NA
CASSFFEGTDTQYF TGTGCCAGCAGCTTCTTCGAAGGGACAGATACGCAGTATTTT TRBJ2-3 once TRBV7-9 NA
CTRLQGTSGARGCSEQYF TGCACCAGGTTACAAGGGACTAGCGGGGCTCGAGGCTGCTCCGAGCAGTACTTC TRBJ2-7 NA TRBV1 NA
CASSSLTGELFF TGTGCCAGCAGTTCCCTAACCGGGGAGCTGTTTTTT TRBJ2-2 NA TRBV27 NA